Listed below are T cell receptor beta chains from one sample, sequenced in a study of blood T cell repertoires in COVID-19. Profiling relied on immunoSEQ multiplex PCR, and the TCRdb table lists in-frame clones only, not all of them. Among tens of thousands of clones listed, approximately 90% were seen once. Sequencing used peripheral blood. Receptor source: a human donor in a cohort sampled during active COVID-19. The CDR3 runs from the conserved cysteine through the conserved F or W. A D gene is named only where the DNA matches it firmly. Rows may omit the clone size; those that give it use once, few, many or a size class.

D	J	V	size	CDR3	DNA
NA	TRBJ2-1	TRBV9	few	CASSIAVYNEQFF	TGTGCCAGCAGCATTGCGGTCTACAATGAGCAGTTCTTC
NA	TRBJ2-3	TRBV5-1	NA	CASSSLPGATGTDTQYF	TGCGCCAGCAGCTCCCTCCCAGGGGCTACTGGCACAGATACGCAGTATTTT
NA	TRBJ2-2	TRBV12-3/TRBV12-4	NA	CASSFKGAGELFF	TGTGCCAGCAGTTTTAAGGGGGCCGGGGAGCTGTTTTTT
TRBD2	TRBJ2-7	TRBV11-2	NA	CASSPGDYYEQYF	TGTGCCAGCAGCCCGGGGGACTATTACGAGCAGTACTTC
NA	TRBJ1-6	TRBV5-5	once	CASSLDSSPLHF	TGTGCCAGCAGCTTGGATAGTTCACCCCTCCACTTT
TRBD2	TRBJ2-3	TRBV10-3	NA	CAISLGLAGGADTQYF	TGTGCCATCAGTCTCGGACTAGCGGGAGGGGCAGATACGCAGTATTTT
NA	TRBJ1-1	TRBV19	once	CASSSRGRGTEAFF	TGTGCCAGTAGTTCCCGAGGGAGAGGCACTGAAGCTTTCTTT
NA	TRBJ1-2	TRBV11-2	once	CASSAGPNYGYTF	TGTGCCAGCAGCGCGGGACCTAACTATGGCTACACCTTC
TRBD1	TRBJ2-1	TRBV10-1	NA	CASSESYRGNEQFF	TGCGCCAGCAGTGAGTCATACAGGGGCAATGAGCAGTTCTTC
NA	TRBJ1-6	TRBV10-3	once	CAISELSGGNSPLHF	TGTGCCATCAGTGAGCTTTCAGGAGGAAATTCACCCCTCCACTTT
TRBD2	TRBJ2-1	TRBV28	NA	CATEFQTGGASYNEQFF	TGTGCCACCGAGTTCCAAACCGGGGGGGCGTCCTACAATGAGCAGTTCTTC
TRBD2	TRBJ2-7	TRBV28	NA	CASSLISGGAYEQYF	TGTGCCAGCAGTTTGATCAGCGGGGGGGCCTACGAGCAGTACTTC
NA	TRBJ2-7	TRBV7-8	NA	CASSLIQGYEQYF	TGTGCCAGCAGCTTAATCCAGGGCTACGAGCAGTACTTC
TRBD2	TRBJ2-3	TRBV7-2	NA	CASSFLSSGRADTQYF	TGTGCCAGCAGCTTCCTTTCCAGCGGGAGGGCAGATACGCAGTATTTT
NA	TRBJ2-7	TRBV10-1	few	CASSVRDTPEYEQYF	TGCGCCAGCAGTGTACGAGACACCCCTGAATACGAGCAGTACTTC